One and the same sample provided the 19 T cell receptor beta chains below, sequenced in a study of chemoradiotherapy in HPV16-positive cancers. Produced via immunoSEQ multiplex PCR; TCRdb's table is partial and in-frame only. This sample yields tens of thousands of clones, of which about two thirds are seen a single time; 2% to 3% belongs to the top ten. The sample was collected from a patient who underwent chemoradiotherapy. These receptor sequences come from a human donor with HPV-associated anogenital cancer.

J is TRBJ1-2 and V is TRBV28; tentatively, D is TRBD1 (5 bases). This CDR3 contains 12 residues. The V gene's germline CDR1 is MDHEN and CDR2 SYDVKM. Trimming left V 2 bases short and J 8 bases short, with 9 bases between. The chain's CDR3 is CASSLPQGGYTF. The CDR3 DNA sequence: TGTGCCAGCAGTTTACCCCAGGGAGGCTACACCTTC.

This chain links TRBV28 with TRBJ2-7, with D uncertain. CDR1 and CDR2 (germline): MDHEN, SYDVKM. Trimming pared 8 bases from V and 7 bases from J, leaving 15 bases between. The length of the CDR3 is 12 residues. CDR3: CASSISGYEQYF. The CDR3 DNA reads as TGTGCCAGCTCTATTTCCGGGTATGAGCAGTACTTC.

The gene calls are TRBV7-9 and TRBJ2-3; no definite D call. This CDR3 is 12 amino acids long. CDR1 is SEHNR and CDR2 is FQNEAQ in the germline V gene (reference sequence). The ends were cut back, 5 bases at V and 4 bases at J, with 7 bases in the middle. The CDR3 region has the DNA TGTGCCAGCAGCCCCGTCTCAGATACGCAGTATTTT. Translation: CASSPVSDTQYF.

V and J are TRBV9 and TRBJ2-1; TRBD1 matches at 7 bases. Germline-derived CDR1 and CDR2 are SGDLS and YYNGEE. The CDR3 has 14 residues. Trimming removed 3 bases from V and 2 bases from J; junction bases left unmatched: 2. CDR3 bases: TGTGCCAGCAGCGACAGGGGTACCTACAATGAGCAGTTCTTC. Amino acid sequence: CASSDRGTYNEQFF.

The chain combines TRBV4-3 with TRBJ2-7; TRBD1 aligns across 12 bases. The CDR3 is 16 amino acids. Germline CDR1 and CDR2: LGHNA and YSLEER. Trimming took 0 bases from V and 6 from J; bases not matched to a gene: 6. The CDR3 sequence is CASSQDWDRGQGEQYF. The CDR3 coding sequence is TGCGCCAGCAGCCAAGATTGGGACAGGGGGCAGGGCGAGCAGTACTTC.

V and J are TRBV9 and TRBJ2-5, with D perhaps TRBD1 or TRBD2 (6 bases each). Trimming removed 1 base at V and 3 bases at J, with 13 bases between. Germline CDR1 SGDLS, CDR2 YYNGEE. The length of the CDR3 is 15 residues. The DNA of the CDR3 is TGTGCCAGCAGCGTACGGGGGCGGGGTGAAGAGACCCAGTACTTC. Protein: CASSVRGRGEETQYF.

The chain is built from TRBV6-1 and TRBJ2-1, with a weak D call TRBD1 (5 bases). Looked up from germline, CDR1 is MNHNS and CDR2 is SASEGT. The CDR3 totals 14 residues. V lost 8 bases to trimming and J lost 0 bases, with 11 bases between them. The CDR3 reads CASRDSDSYNEQFF. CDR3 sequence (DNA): TGTGCCAGCCGAGACAGCGACTCCTACAATGAGCAGTTCTTC.

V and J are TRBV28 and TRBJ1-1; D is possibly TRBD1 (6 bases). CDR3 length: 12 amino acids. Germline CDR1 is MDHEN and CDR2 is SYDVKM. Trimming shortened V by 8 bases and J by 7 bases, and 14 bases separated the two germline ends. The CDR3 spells CASGLGAREAFF. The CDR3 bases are TGTGCCAGCGGCCTGGGGGCCCGTGAAGCTTTCTTT.

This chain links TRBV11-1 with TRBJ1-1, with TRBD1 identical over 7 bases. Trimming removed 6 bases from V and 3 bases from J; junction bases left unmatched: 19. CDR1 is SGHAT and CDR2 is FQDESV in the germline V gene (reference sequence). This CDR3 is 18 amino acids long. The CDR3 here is CASRSKRKGARKDTEAFF. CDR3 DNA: TGTGCCAGCAGATCCAAACGAAAGGGGGCGAGGAAGGACACTGAAGCTTTCTTT.

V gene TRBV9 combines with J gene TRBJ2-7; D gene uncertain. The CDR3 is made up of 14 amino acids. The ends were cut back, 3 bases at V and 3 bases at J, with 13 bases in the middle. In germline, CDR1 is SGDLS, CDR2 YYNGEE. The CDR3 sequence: CASSAGPGLYEQYF. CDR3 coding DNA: TGTGCCAGCAGCGCCGGGCCCGGGCTCTACGAGCAGTACTTC.

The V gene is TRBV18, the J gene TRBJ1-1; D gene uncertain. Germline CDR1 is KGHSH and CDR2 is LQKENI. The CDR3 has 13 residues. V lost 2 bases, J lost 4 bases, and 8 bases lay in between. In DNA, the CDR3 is TGTGCCAGCTCACCAGGGTTGAGCACTGAAGCTTTCTTT. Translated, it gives CASSPGLSTEAFF.

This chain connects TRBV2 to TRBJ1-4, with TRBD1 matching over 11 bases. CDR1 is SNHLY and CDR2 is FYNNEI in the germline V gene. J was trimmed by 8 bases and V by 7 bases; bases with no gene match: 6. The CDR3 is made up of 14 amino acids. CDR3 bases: TGTGCCAGCACCTGGGACAGGGGGGGCGAAAAACTGTTTTTT. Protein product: CASTWDRGGEKLFF.

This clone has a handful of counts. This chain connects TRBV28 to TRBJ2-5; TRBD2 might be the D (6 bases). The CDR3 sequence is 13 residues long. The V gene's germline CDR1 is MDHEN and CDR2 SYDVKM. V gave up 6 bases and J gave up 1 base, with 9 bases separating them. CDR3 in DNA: TGTGCCAGCAGGGCGGGGCCCCAAGAGACCCAGTACTTC. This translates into CASRAGPQETQYF. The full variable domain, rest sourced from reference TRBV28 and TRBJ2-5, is DVKVTQSSRYLVKRTGEKVFLECVQDMDHENMFWYRQDPGLGLRLIYFSYDVKMKEKGDIPEGYSVSREKKERFSLILESASTNQTSMYLCASRAGPQETQYFGPGTRLLVL.

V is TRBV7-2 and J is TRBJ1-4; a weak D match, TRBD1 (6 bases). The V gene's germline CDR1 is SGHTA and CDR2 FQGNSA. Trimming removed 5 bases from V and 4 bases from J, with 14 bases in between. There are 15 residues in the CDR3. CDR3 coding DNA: TGTGCCAGCAGCCCACCTGGACAGAGTAATGAAAAACTGTTTTTT. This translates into CASSPPGQSNEKLFF.

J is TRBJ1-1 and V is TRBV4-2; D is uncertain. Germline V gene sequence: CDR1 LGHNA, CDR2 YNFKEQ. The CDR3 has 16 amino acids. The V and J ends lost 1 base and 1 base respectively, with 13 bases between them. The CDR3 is CASSQAFGSENTEAFF. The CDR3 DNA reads TGTGCCAGCAGCCAAGCCTTCGGGTCAGAGAACACTGAAGCTTTCTTT.

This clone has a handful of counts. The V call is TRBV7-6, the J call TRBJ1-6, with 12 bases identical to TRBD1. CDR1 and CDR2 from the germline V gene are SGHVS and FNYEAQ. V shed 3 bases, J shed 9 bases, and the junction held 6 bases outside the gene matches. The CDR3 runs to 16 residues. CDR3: CASSLGQGALGSPLHF. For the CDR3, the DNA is TGTGCCAGCAGCTTGGGACAGGGGGCCCTGGGTTCACCCCTCCACTTT. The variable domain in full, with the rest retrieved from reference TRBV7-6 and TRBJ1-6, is GAGVSQSPRYKVTKRGQDVALRCDPISGHVSLYWYRQALGQGPEFLTYFNYEAQQDKSGLPNDRFSAERPEGSISTLTIQRTEQRDSAMYRCASSLGQGALGSPLHFGNGTRLTVT.

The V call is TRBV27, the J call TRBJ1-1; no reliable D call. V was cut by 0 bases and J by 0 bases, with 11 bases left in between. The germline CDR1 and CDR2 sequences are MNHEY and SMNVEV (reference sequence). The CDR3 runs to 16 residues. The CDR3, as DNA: TGTGCCAGCAGTTTATCGGCCGTTCACATGAACACTGAAGCTTTCTTT. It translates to CASSLSAVHMNTEAFF.

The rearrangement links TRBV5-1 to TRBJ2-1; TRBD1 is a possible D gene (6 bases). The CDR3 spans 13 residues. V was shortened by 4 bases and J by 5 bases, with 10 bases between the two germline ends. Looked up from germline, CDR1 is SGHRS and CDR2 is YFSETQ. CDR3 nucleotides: TGCGCCAGCAGCCTGCGGACAGACAATGAGCAGTTCTTC. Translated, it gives CASSLRTDNEQFF.

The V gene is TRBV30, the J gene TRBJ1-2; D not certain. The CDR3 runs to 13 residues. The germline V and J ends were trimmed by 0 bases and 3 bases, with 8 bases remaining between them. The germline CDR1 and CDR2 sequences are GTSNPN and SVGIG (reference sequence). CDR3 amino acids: CAWSVSGDYGYTF. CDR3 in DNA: TGTGCCTGGAGTGTAAGTGGGGACTATGGCTACACCTTC.